A single sample gave rise to the 24 T cell receptor beta chains below, sequenced in a study of Graves' ophthalmopathy and Graves' hyperthyroidism. TCR beta CDR3 amplification used RNA transcripts. HTBI primers primed a first-round RT-PCR, and a second-round multiplex PCR followed. TCRdb re-analysed the multiplex PCR reads in MiXCR, keeping a single row per CDR3 protein. This sample has around 1,000,000 distinct CDR3 sequences, with about 40% found just once. Sequences were obtained from peripheral blood or thyroid tissue (not recorded which). These receptors all come from an adult man with Graves' hyperthyroidism.

This clonotype was seen ten or more times. The genes are TRBV29-1 and TRBJ1-4; 9 bases line up with TRBD1. V dropped 6 bases and J dropped 8; count of bases not matched to a gene: 7. The CDR3 sequence is 13 residues long. Germline CDR1 SQVTM, CDR2 ANQGSEA. CDR3 nucleotide sequence: TGCAGCGTCGCGACAGGGGGAGGCGAAAAACTGTTTTTT. As protein: CSVATGGGEKLFF.

This clonotype was found many times. J is TRBJ2-7 and V is TRBV2; 9 nucleotides align to TRBD1. The germline V gene encodes CDR1 SNHLY and CDR2 FYNNEI. The CDR3 sequence is 13 residues long. The V and J ends lost 6 bases and 5 bases, in that order; junction bases with no gene match: 5. The CDR3 DNA sequence: TGTGCCAGCAGAGGGACAGGGCTCGACGAGCAGTACTTC. It is translated as CASRGTGLDEQYF.

This clonotype has a handful of counts. The chain employs TRBV12-3 or TRBV12-4 and TRBJ2-5; D assignment may be TRBD1 or TRBD2 (6 bases each). V shed 6 bases and J shed 4 bases, with 18 bases lying between them. The CDR3 consists of 15 residues. The CDR3 region is CASSLRDTLSETQYF. The CDR3 region has the DNA TGTGCCAGCAGCCTGCGGGACACCCTCTCAGAGACCCAGTACTTC.

The chain uses TRBV4-2 and TRBJ2-7; 9 bases line up with TRBD1. J gave up 2 bases and V 0 bases, and 2 bases lay outside the gene matches. Germline lookup yields CDR1 LGHNA and CDR2 YNFKEQ. The CDR3 spans 15 residues. The CDR3 DNA reads as TGTGCCAGCAGCCAAGAGACAGGGGGAACCTACGAGCAGTACTTC. The encoded protein is CASSQETGGTYEQYF.

This clonotype has a count of ten or more. This chain links TRBV12-3 or TRBV12-4 with TRBJ1-6; a weak D match, TRBD1 (5 bases). The CDR3 consists of 14 residues. Trimming removed 1 base at V and 10 bases at J, with 11 bases between. In nucleotides, the CDR3 is TGTGCCAGCAGTTTAGAGGGGTTGGACTCACCCCTCCACTTT. Amino acids: CASSLEGLDSPLHF.

This clonotype was seen a handful of times. This sequence joins TRBV12-5 and TRBJ1-6; a possible D gene is TRBD1 (6 bases). Per germline, CDR1 LGHNT and CDR2 FRNRAP. The CDR3 runs 13 residues. With 1 base removed from V and 9 bases from J, the gap between germline ends came to 7 bases. The CDR3 nucleotides are TGTGCTAGTGGTTTGGAGACAGGTTCACCCCTCCACTTT. Its protein is CASGLETGSPLHF.

The table lists this clonotype with many counts. This chain uses TRBV29-1 with TRBJ2-5; D uncertain. Deletions cut 6 bases from V and 4 bases from J, with 15 bases between. The CDR3 spans 13 residues. The germline gives CDR1 SQVTM, CDR2 ANQGSEA. CDR3 nucleotide sequence: TGCAGCGTCCCTGTGAGAGTAGCAGAGACCCAGTACTTC. Protein: CSVPVRVAETQYF.

The chain recombines TRBV20-1 with TRBJ1-5; D ambiguous. Germline V gives CDR1 DFQATT, CDR2 SNEGSKA (reference sequence). CDR3 length: 13 residues. V lost 3 bases and J lost 1, with 7 bases in between. The CDR3: CSASDGSNQPQHF. In nucleotides, the CDR3 is TGCAGTGCTAGTGACGGGAGCAATCAGCCCCAGCATTTT.

This clonotype was found a few times. The rearrangement joins TRBV6-5 to TRBJ2-7; 9 nucleotides match TRBD1. Germline CDR1 reads MNHEY; CDR2 reads SVGAGI. CDR3 size: 15 residues. The trim removed 5 bases at V and 2 bases at J, leaving 7 bases unmatched. CDR3 protein: CASSEGQGLTYEQYF. The CDR3 region has the DNA TGTGCCAGCAGTGAAGGACAGGGGTTAACCTACGAGCAGTACTTC.

A word on this clonotype: A much larger clone sits a single nucleotide away, making a read error possible. This chain joins TRBV9 and TRBJ2-7; 8 positions agree with TRBD1. After removal of 10 bases from V and 0 bases from J, the junction contained 6 bases not matched to a gene. The V gene's germline CDR1 is SGDLS and CDR2 YYNGEE. The CDR3 has 13 amino acids. The CDR3 nucleotides are TGTGCCGGCGGGACAGGCCTCTCCTACGAGCAGTACTTC. Protein: CAGGTGLSYEQYF.

This clonotype was seen repeatedly, ten times or more. The chain carries TRBV6-1 and TRBJ1-2; 7 bases fit TRBD1. The V gene's germline CDR1 is MNHNS and CDR2 SASEGT. The junction had 11 bases not matched to a gene; V was cut back by 7 bases and J by 0 bases. This CDR3 has 16 amino acids. The CDR3 DNA reads TGTGCCAGCACAGCATATAGACAGGGTCCTAACTATGGCTACACCTTC. Translated, it gives CASTAYRQGPNYGYTF.

The table lists this clonotype with a count of one. CDR3 sequence: CASSFLSGPGELFF. CDR3 in DNA: TGTGCCAGCAGCTTTCTTAGCGGCCCCGGGGAGCTGTTTTTT. The chain has TRBV7-3 and TRBJ2-2; a possible D gene is TRBD2 (6 bases). CDR3 length: 14 residues. The V gene lost 3 bases and the J gene lost 6 bases, with 11 bases spanning the gap. Germline CDR1 is SGHTA and CDR2 is FQGTGA. Full variable domain (remainder filled in from reference TRBV7-3 and TRBJ2-2): GAGVSQTPSNKVTEKGKYVELRCDPISGHTALYWYRQSLGQGPEFLIYFQGTGAADDSGLPNDRFFAVRPEGSVSTLKIQRTERGDSAVYLCASSFLSGPGELFFGEGSRLTVL.

The sample holds many counts of this clonotype. V gene TRBV20-1 combines with J gene TRBJ2-5; 10 bases line up with TRBD2. The ends lost 5 bases at V and 2 bases at J; junction bases unmatched: 5. This CDR3 comprises 14 residues. Looked up from germline, CDR1 is DFQATT and CDR2 is SNEGSKA (reference sequence). The CDR3, as DNA: TGCAGTGCTTGGACTAGCGGTTTACAAGAGACCCAGTACTTC. Translating it yields CSAWTSGLQETQYF.

CDR3 sequence (DNA): TGTGCCAGCAGCTTGGCTCCCGGGTCTGAACAGCCCCAGCATTTT. It encodes CASSLAPGSEQPQHF. This chain joins TRBV5-4 and TRBJ1-5, with D uncertain. Trimming pared 0 bases from V and 7 bases from J, leaving 14 bases between. This CDR3 region has 15 residues. Germline V gene data show CDR1 as SGHNT and CDR2 as YYREEE (reference sequence). Filled out from reference TRBV5-4 and TRBJ1-5, the complete variable domain reads ETGVTQSPTHLIKTRGQQVTLRCSSQSGHNTVSWYQQALGQGPQFIFQYYREEENGRGNFPPRFSGLQFPNYSSELNVNALELDDSALYLCASSLAPGSEQPQHFGDGTRLSIL.

This chain uses TRBV9 with TRBJ1-1; unclear D gene. CDR3 length: 14 amino acids. CDR1 and CDR2 (germline): SGDLS, YYNGEE. Trimming pared 4 bases from V and 1 base from J, leaving 11 bases between. The CDR3: CASSLRVENTEAFF. CDR3 DNA: TGTGCCAGCAGCCTCCGAGTCGAGAACACTGAAGCTTTCTTT. The full variable domain, completed using reference TRBV9 and TRBJ1-1, is DSGVTQTPKHLITATGQRVTLRCSPRSGDLSVYWYQQSLDQGLQFLIQYYNGEERAKGNILERFSAQQFPDLHSELNLSSLELGDSALYFCASSLRVENTEAFFGQGTRLTVV.

The V gene is TRBV19, the J gene TRBJ1-1; no reliable D call. V lost 4 bases and J lost 1, with 19 bases in between. This CDR3 has 17 residues. The germline CDR1 and CDR2 sequences are LNHDA and SQIVND (reference sequence). The CDR3: CASSTSWIRKPNTEAFF. For the CDR3, the DNA is TGTGCCAGTAGTACGAGCTGGATCAGGAAGCCGAACACTGAAGCTTTCTTT.

The V gene is TRBV25-1, the J gene TRBJ2-5, with D perhaps assigned TRBD1 or TRBD2 (5 bases each). Trimming removed 1 base from V and 5 bases from J, with 23 bases in between. The CDR3 is made up of 18 amino acids. Germline lookup yields CDR1 MGHDK and CDR2 SYGVNS. The chain's CDR3 is CASSEFPGRDRAMETQYF. Written as DNA, the CDR3 is TGTGCCAGCAGTGAATTCCCGGGGCGAGACCGGGCGATGGAGACCCAGTACTTC.

At least ten counts were recorded for this clonotype. The chain has TRBV20-1 and TRBJ2-5, with D tentatively TRBD1 (6 bases). V was pared by 3 bases and J by 3 bases, with 20 bases between. This CDR3 comprises 16 residues. Per germline, CDR1 DFQATT and CDR2 SNEGSKA (reference sequence). The CDR3 spells CSASDPGHGRKETQYF. The CDR3 region has the DNA TGCAGTGCTAGTGATCCGGGACACGGACGAAAAGAGACCCAGTACTTC.

The chain combines TRBV7-2 with TRBJ2-7; possible D gene TRBD1, 6 bases. V shed 5 bases and J shed 2 bases, with 13 bases lying between them. This CDR3 comprises 14 residues. Germline CDR1 reads SGHTA; CDR2 reads FQGNSA. CDR3 coding DNA: TGTGCCAGCAGCCCCAGGGGCAGAGCCTACGAGCAGTACTTC. Amino acid sequence: CASSPRGRAYEQYF.

This clonotype was seen at least ten times. This chain links TRBV7-9 with TRBJ1-6; the D is unclear. CDR1 and CDR2 (germline): SEHNR, FQNEAQ (reference sequence). This CDR3 is 15 amino acids long. Between the trimmed V and J ends, which lost 0 bases and 14 bases, there was a span of 17 bases. CDR3 region: CASSLARAPSESLHF. The CDR3 DNA reads as TGTGCCAGCAGCTTAGCCCGGGCGCCCAGTGAATCCCTCCACTTT.

This clonotype has more than one count but fewer than ten. V and J are TRBV28 and TRBJ2-5; a weak D match, TRBD2 (7 bases). The V gene's germline CDR1 is MDHEN and CDR2 SYDVKM. The V end was cut by 7 bases, the J end by 3 bases, with 12 bases between. The CDR3 is 13 residues long. The CDR3 DNA reads as TGTGCCAGCAACTGGGGGGGCGAAGAGACCCAGTACTTC. Amino acid sequence: CASNWGGEETQYF. Using reference TRBV28 and TRBJ2-5 for the parts outside the CDR3, the full variable domain is DVKVTQSSRYLVKRTGEKVFLECVQDMDHENMFWYRQDPGLGLRLIYFSYDVKMKEKGDIPEGYSVSREKKERFSLILESASTNQTSMYLCASNWGGEETQYFGPGTRLLVL.

The chain couples TRBV10-2 to TRBJ1-2; D may be TRBD1 (6 bases). V dropped 2 bases and J dropped 5 bases, with 12 bases sitting between them. Germline V gene sequence: CDR1 WSHSY, CDR2 SAAADI. CDR3 length: 14 amino acids. CDR3 sequence reads: CASSEPDRQYGYTF. The CDR3 DNA is TGCGCCAGCAGTGAGCCGGACAGACAGTATGGCTACACCTTC.

Comment on this clonotype: At one end the junction does not follow the germline gene, possibly because of a read error. CDR3 loop: CARSVQGAETQYF. The CDR3 nucleotides read TGTGCCCGGAGTGTACAGGGGGCAGAGACCCAGTACTTC. V and J are TRBV30 and TRBJ2-5; TRBD1 aligns across 9 bases. The length of the CDR3 is 13 residues. Germline loops: CDR1 GTSNPN, CDR2 SVGIG (reference sequence).

This clonotype occurred a few times. This chain connects TRBV5-5 to TRBJ2-7; 7 bases fit TRBD1. Unmatched junction bases numbered 14, after V lost 4 bases and J lost 4 bases. Germline V gene data show CDR1 as SGHKS and CDR2 as YYEKEE (reference sequence). The CDR3 extends over 16 amino acids. In nucleotides, the CDR3 is TGTGCCAGCAGCACTGAGACAGGGAACCGTCCATACGAGCAGTACTTC. Translation gives CASSTETGNRPYEQYF.